This T cell receptor beta chain was identified in a study of cytomegalovirus exposure and HLA in healthy donors. General study results and limits: Confirmation in vitro established that three CMV-associated chains were specific for CMV antigens. Reports showed the classifier diagnosing cytomegalovirus status with high specificity and sensitivity.

This CDR3 has 12 amino acids. Trimming left V 3 bases short and J 6 bases short, with 8 bases between. CDR1 and CDR2 from the germline V gene are SNHLY and FYNNEI. This clone was counted between two and nine times. What it binds is not known. Sequencing used immunoSEQ multiplex PCR; TCRdb keeps in-frame clones, though not all of them. The table lists 260,000 or so clones, roughly 90% of them singletons, with approximately 0.95% in the top ten. The rearrangement uses TRBV2 and TRBJ1-2; a weak D match, TRBD1 (5 bases). The origin of this receptor is a woman between 18 and 29 years old in good health and CMV-seronegative. Sample: PBMCs. CDR3 in DNA: TGTGCCAGCAGTGATCGGGGGAATGGCTACACCTTC. Its translation: CASSDRGNGYTF.